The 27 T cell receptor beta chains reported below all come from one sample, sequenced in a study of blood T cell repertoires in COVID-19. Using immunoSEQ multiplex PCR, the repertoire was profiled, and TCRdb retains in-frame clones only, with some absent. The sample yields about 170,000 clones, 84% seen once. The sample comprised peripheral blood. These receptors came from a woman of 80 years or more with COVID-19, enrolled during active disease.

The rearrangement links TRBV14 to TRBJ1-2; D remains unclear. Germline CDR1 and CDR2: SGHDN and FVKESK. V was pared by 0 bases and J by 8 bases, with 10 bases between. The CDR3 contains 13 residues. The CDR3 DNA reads TGTGCCAGCAGCCAAGACTCCTTCTTAGGCTACACCTTC. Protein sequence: CASSQDSFLGYTF.

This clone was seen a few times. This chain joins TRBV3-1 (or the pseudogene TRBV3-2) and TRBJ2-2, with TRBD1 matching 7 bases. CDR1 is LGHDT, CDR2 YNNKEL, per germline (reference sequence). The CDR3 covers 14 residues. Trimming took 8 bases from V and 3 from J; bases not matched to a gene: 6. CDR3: CASSQGSYTGELFF. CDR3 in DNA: TGTGCCAGCTCACAGGGGTCGTACACCGGGGAGCTGTTTTTT.

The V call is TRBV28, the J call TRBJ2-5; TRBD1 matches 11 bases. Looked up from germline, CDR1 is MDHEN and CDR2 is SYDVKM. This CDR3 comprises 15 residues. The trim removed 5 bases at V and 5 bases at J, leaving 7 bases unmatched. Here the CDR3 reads CASSTRDRGSETQYF. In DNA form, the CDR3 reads TGTGCCAGCAGTACCAGGGACAGGGGGTCGGAGACCCAGTACTTC.

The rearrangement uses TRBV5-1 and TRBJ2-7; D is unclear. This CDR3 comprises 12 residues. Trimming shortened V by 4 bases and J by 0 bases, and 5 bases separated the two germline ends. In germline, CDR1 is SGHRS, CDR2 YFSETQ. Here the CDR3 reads CASSEASYEQYF. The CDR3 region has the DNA TGCGCCAGCAGCGAAGCCTCCTACGAGCAGTACTTC.

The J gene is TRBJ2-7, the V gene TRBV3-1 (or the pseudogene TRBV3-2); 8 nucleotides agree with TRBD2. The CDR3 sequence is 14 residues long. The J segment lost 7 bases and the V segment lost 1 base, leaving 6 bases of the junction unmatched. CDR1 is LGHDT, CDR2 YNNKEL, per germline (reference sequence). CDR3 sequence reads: CASSQVLAEGEQYF. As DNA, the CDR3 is TGTGCCAGCAGCCAAGTACTAGCGGAGGGGGAGCAGTACTTC.

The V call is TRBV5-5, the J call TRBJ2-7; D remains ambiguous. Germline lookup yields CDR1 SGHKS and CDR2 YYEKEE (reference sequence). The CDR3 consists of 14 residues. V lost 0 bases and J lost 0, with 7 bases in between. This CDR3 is CASSLVQYSYEQYF. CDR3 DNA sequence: TGTGCCAGCAGCTTGGTGCAGTACTCCTACGAGCAGTACTTC.

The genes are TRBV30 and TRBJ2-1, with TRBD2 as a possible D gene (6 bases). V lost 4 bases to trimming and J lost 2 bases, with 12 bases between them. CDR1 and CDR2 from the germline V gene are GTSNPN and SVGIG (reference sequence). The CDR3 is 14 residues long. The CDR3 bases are TGTGCCTGGAATGGGGGGATAGCCTACAATGAGCAGTTCTTC. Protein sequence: CAWNGGIAYNEQFF.

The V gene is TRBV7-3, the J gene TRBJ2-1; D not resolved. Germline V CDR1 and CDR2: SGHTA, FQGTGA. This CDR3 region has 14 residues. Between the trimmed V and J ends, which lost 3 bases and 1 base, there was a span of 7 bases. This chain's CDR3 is CASSLSLSYNEQFF. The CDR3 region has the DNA TGTGCCAGCAGCTTGAGTCTTTCCTACAATGAGCAGTTCTTC.

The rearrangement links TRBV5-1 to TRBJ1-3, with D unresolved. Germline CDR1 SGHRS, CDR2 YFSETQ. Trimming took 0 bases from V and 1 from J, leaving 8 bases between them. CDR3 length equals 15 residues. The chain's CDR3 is CASSLGRVSGNTIYF. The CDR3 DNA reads TGCGCCAGCAGCTTGGGACGGGTATCTGGAAACACCATATATTTT.

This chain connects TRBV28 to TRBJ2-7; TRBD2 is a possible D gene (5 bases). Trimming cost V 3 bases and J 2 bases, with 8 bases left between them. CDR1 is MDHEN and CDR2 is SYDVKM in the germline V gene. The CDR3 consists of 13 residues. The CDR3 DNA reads TGTGCCAGCAGTTTTCCGACTACCTACGAGCAGTACTTC. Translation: CASSFPTTYEQYF.

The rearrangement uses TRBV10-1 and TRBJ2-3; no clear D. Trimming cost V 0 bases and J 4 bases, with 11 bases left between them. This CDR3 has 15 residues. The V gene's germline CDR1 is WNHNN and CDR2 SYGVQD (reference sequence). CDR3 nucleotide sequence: TGCGCCAGCAGTGAGTCGGTGACGGAGCCAGATACGCAGTATTTT. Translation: CASSESVTEPDTQYF.

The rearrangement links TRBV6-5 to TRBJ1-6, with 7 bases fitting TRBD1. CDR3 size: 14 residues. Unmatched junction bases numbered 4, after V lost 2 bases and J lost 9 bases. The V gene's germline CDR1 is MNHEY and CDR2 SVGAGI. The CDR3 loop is CASSYVRGSSPLHF. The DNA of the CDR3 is TGTGCCAGCAGTTACGTCAGGGGGAGTTCACCCCTCCACTTT.

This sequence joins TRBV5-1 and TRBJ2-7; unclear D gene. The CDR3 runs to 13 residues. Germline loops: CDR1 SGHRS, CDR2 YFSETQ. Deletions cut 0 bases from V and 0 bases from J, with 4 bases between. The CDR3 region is CASSLESSYEQYF. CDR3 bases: TGCGCCAGCAGCTTGGAGAGCTCCTACGAGCAGTACTTC.

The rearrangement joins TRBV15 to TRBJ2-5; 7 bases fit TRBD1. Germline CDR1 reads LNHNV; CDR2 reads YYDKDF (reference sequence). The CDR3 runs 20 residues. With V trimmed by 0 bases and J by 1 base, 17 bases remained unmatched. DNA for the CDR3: TGTGCCACCAGCAGAGATGGTCTGGGTCAGCCGGGACAGACCCAAGAGACCCAGTACTTC. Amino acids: CATSRDGLGQPGQTQETQYF.

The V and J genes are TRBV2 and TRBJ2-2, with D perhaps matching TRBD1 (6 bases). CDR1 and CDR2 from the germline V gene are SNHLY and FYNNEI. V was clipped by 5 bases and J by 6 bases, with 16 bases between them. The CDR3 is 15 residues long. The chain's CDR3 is CASSTQGFIAGELFF. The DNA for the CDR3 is TGTGCCAGCAGTACACAGGGTTTCATCGCCGGGGAGCTGTTTTTT.

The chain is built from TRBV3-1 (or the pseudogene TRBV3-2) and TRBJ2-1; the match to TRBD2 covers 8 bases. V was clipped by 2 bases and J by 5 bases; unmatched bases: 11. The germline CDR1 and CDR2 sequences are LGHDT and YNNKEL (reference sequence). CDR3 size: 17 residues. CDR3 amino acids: CASSQLTSVVAHNEQFF. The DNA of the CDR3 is TGTGCCAGCAGCCAATTGACTAGCGTGGTGGCCCACAATGAGCAGTTCTTC.

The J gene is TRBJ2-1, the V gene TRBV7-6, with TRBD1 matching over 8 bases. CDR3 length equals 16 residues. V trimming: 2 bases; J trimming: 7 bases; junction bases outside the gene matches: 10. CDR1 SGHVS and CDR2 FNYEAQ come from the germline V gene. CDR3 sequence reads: CASSLFRAGGLNEQFF. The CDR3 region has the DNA TGTGCCAGCAGCTTATTTCGGGCAGGGGGCCTGAATGAGCAGTTCTTC. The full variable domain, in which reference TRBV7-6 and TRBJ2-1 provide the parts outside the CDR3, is GAGVSQSPRYKVTKRGQDVALRCDPISGHVSLYWYRQALGQGPEFLTYFNYEAQQDKSGLPNDRFSAERPEGSISTLTIQRTEQRDSAMYRCASSLFRAGGLNEQFFGPGTRLTVL.

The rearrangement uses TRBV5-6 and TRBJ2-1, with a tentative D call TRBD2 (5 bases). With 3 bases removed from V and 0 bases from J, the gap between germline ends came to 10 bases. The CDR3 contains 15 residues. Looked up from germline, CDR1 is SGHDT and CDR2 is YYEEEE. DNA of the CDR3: TGTGCCAGCAGCTCAGGACTTAGCTCCTACAATGAGCAGTTCTTC. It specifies CASSSGLSSYNEQFF.

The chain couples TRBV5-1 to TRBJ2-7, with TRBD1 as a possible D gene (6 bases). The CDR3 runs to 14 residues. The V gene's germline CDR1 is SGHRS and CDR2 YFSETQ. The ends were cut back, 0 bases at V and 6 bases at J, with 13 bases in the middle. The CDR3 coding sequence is TGCGCCAGCAGCTTGGCGCCAGGGGTGAGCGAGCAGTACTTC. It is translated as CASSLAPGVSEQYF.

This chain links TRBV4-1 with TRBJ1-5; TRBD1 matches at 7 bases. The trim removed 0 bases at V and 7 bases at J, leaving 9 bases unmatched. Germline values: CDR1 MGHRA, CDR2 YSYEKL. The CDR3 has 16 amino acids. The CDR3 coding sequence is TGCGCCAGCAGCCAAGATCTTAGGGGGCTGGGCCAGCCCCAGCATTTT. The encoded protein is CASSQDLRGLGQPQHF.

As DNA, the CDR3 is TGTGCCAGCATGAGCGGGGCCTACAATGAGCAGTTCTTC. Translation gives CASMSGAYNEQFF. The genes are TRBV2 and TRBJ2-1; 7 bases align to TRBD2. Germline lookup yields CDR1 SNHLY and CDR2 FYNNEI. The CDR3 sequence is 13 residues long. V shed 7 bases, J shed 2 bases, and the junction held 2 bases outside the gene matches.

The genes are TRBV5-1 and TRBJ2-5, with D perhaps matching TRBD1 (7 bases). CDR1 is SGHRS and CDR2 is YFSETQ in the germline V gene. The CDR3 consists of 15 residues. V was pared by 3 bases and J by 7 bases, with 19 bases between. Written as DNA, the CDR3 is TGCGCCAGCAGCTCCGGACAGGAGGGGGATCGGACCCAGTACTTC. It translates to CASSSGQEGDRTQYF.

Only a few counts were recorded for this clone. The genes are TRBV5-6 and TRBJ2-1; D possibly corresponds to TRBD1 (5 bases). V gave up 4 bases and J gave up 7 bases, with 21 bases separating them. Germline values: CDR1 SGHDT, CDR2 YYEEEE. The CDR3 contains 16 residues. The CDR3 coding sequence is TGTGCCAGCAGCCCCGACAGATTCCTTTCGGGTAATGAGCAGTTCTTC. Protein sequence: CASSPDRFLSGNEQFF.

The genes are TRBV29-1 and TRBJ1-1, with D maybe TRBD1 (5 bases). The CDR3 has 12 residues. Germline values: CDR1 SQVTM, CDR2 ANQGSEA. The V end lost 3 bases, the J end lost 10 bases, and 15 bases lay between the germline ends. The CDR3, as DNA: TGCAGCGTTGAGGCTGTAGGGGCTGGAGCTTTCTTT. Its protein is CSVEAVGAGAFF.

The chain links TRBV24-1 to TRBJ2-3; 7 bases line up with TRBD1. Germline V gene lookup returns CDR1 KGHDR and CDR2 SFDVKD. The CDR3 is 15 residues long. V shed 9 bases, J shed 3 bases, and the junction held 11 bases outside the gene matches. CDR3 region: CATGAQGRGTDTQYF. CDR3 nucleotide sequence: TGTGCCACCGGGGCACAGGGGCGAGGGACAGATACGCAGTATTTT.

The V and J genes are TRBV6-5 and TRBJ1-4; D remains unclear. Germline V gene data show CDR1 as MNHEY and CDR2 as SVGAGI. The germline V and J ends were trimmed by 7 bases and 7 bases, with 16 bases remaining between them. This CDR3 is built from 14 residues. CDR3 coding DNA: TGTGCCAGCATCAGGCGGGCTTCTGGTGAAAAACTGTTTTTT. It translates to CASIRRASGEKLFF.

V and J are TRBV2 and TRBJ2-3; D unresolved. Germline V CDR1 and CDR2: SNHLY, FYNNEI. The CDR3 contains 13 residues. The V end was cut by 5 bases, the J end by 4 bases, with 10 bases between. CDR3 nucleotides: TGTGCCAGCAGTCGCGAGGTCGCAGATACGCAGTATTTT. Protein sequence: CASSREVADTQYF.